This T cell receptor (beta chain) stems from a study of T cells in Graves' hyperthyroidism and ophthalmopathy. From germline, CDR1 is SQVTM and CDR2 ANQGSEA. The CDR3 runs to 15 residues. Trimming removed 0 bases at V and 4 bases at J, with 13 bases between. What was amplified from RNA transcripts were TCR beta CDR3 regions. A set of HTBI primers served as the primers for a first-round RT-PCR of the TCR CDR3. Each CDR3 protein gets one entry after TCRdb re-called the multiplex PCR reads with MiXCR. The sample yields 540,000 or so distinct CDR3 sequences, about 15% seen once. The source of this sequence is a woman aged 30 to 39 with Graves' hyperthyroidism. The chain links TRBV29-1 to TRBJ2-1; D is unclear. Sequenced input: blood. The CDR3 spells CSVEEPPPRYNEQFF. The CDR3 bases are TGCAGCGTTGAAGAGCCCCCACCTAGGTACAATGAGCAGTTCTTC.